The T cell receptor beta chain under discussion was sequenced for a study of cytomegalovirus exposure and HLA in healthy donors (TCRdb year 2017). Looking at the study overall: An earlier analysis of some 500 of the donors reported more than 250 Gb of sequence data and 117 million unique TCR beta sequences from 150 million to 200 million T cells. Typing coverage differed by locus: A, B, C, DRB1 and DQB1 were typed in about 620-640 donors, DQA1 in 500 to 550, DPA1 in 600 to 610, and DPB1 in approximately 450. Among around 400 genotyped donors of the cohort, an average of around 240,000 unique TCR beta nucleotide sequences were sequenced per donor, roughly 18% of them non-productive. High-throughput TCR immunosequencing, statistical association of individual TCRs with disease status, and machine learning were combined to predict cytomegalovirus infection status. Class I and class II HLA loci were covered by the typing at four-digit resolution. Along with the approximately 670-subject first cohort, a separate validation cohort of over 90 different subjects was used. Every repertoire in the discovery cohort had been generated on one and the same sequencing platform. The study aimed to test whether cataloging public T cell receptors could reveal signatures of past pathogen exposure. Alongside the repertoire data, information on donor age, sex, ethnicity and CMV serostatus was compiled. An early release covering approximately 600 HLA-typed donors comprised approximately 290 gigabases of sequencing data and roughly 85 million unique TCR sequences. In a later genetic analysis, genome-wide SNP genotypes for about 65% of the 666 donors were used, and that subset was treated as a discovery cohort. The study profiled the T cell repertoires of approximately 700 subjects by immunosequencing and related them to cytomegalovirus serostatus. Rather than drawing on any new phenotypic data, the later analysis identified candidate immune exposures from TCR beta sequences and the way those sequences occurred across donors. The genetic ancestry cluster associated with self-reported Caucasian donors included 81% of the 398 genotyped donors. In a later analysis, previously published TCR beta repertoires from 550 to 750 donors were re-analyzed and high-resolution HLA genotyping was added so that TCR occurrence patterns could be studied. In an earlier analysis of a few hundred of the donors, high-throughput TCR beta sequencing was used to judge whether each TCR beta V gene segment behaved as functional or pseudogenic. Roughly 5 DR-DQ haplotypes were handled as single units for association and clustering, since linkage in the cohort was strong. What the study reported, not specific to this receptor: In both the original and validation cohorts, the classifier was reported to diagnose cytomegalovirus status with high specificity and sensitivity. Assigning TCR associations to individual alleles was difficult when HLA alleles, especially DR and DQ, strongly co-occurred. A later analysis found that TCR association rates varied across HLA loci, with DRB1 alleles showing the most associated TCRs and HLA-C alleles the fewest. The study gave a list of about 150 TCR beta chains associated with cytomegalovirus. An earlier analysis of around 500 of the donors showed that most TCR beta V segments appeared in productive rearrangements either about 87% or about 30% of the time, which broadly matched IMGT annotations. According to a later analysis, most CMV-associated TCR beta chains appeared to be HLA-restricted, and the HLA associations seemed to be driven largely by CMV exposure. The presence/absence analyses assumed that sequencing depth was roughly uniform across donors, and that assumption may not be true. In a later analysis, HLA-associated TCR beta chains showed more clonal expansion and lower generation probabilities than non-associated chains that were equally common. The only immune exposure information available for the cohort was CMV serostatus. In a later analysis, several top co-occurrence clusters were reported to appear linked to parvovirus B19, influenza, CMV and Epstein-Barr virus. A later genetic analysis reported fewer N-insertions in productive TCRs among donors in an Asian-associated ancestry cluster than the approximately 700-donor mean. Because HLA typing was missing for some donors at each locus, association tests included only the typed subset. Linkage disequilibrium might explain the correlated functional status among segregating V segments, but an unknown experimental factor could not be ruled out. The cohort was sequenced for TCR beta chains only, and without alpha or paired-chain data the features that could be detected were limited. Most TCR sequences were observed very rarely across donors, whereas some public TCRs were present in many individuals. Over 15 rarely observed V segments, including chromosome 9 orphons, were excluded from the earlier analysis of approximately 500 of the donors because counts were too low. V-gene and J-gene trimming of TCR beta chains was associated with a missense DCLRE1C variant in a later genetic analysis, and the association was replicated in an independent cohort. Some IMGT-functional V segments, including TRBV6-2 and TRBV6-3, could not be told apart with the 87-base-pair reads, so those segments were excluded. A few of the identified cytomegalovirus-associated TCR beta chains were confirmed in vitro to be specific for cytomegalovirus antigens. A cluster of highly shared sequence variants was judged likely to represent a technical artifact of the sequencing pipeline. In a later analysis, about 17,000 TCR beta sequences were associated with specific HLA alleles at a false discovery rate of 0.05. According to the authors, the approach could potentially be generalized to other disease states and immunological phenotypes. A further reported finding was that TCR beta sequences accurately predicted the HLA-A and HLA-B alleles for most subjects in the first cohort.

CDR1 and CDR2, per the germline V gene (reference sequence), are SSHAT and FNYEAQ. Counted from cysteine to phenylalanine, this CDR3 has 16 amino acids. Just the 48-base CDR3 DNA is kept, in frame starting at base 1. Preparation of the library involved the immunoSEQ multiplex PCR assay. For the multiplex PCR, a mixture combining 60 forward primers for TCR Vbeta segments and 13 reverse primers for TCR Jbeta segments was used. Amplification of the CDR3 region of rearranged TCR beta genes was performed with a multiplex PCR assay on genomic DNA. Amplified TCR beta libraries were sequenced as 87-base-pair reads on the Illumina HiSeq System. Per the original workflow: A later analysis tallied roughly 78 million unique TCR beta chains across the 666 repertoires, and about 10 million of those chains were shared by two or more donors. Raw reads were error-corrected and collapsed into unique sequences by a nearest-neighbor algorithm in which closely related sequences were merged to remove PCR and sequencing errors. Alignment of CDR3 sequences to IMGT reference sequences was used to assign V, D and J gene segments. For a sequence to be retained, at least a six-nucleotide match to both a V gene segment and a J gene segment was required. A rearrangement was called productive if the CDR3 had no stop codons and remained in frame with V and J, and every other rearrangement was called non-productive. Following IMGT convention, CDR3 was defined as the stretch from the second conserved V-encoded cysteine up to the conserved J-encoded phenylalanine. In an earlier analysis of roughly 580 of the donors, sequences lacking an unambiguous match to a single V gene segment were excluded. An earlier analysis of about 590 of the donors classified V segments as functional when productive rearrangements were above 56.7% and as segregating when the standard deviation between donors was above 5%. A statistical classification framework was built for diagnosing cytomegalovirus status from the catalog of TCR beta chain sequences. V and J gene assignment, in a later analysis, came from comparing TCR nucleotide sequences with IMGT/GENE-DB human TR gene sequences. Using the TCRdist pipeline, a later analysis assigned CDR3 sequences along with most-parsimonious VDJ recombination scenarios. In a later analysis, every TCR beta chain was defined by the combination of its CDR3 amino acid sequence and its V-gene family, and reads without a unique V-gene family were dropped. In a later analysis, 550 to 650 highly shared, low-generation-probability nucleotide sequences were removed to address suspected cross-contamination and a sequencing artifact. In a later analysis, a clonal expansion index for each public chain was calculated from normalized within-repertoire ranks of inferred template counts. A later analysis computed generation probabilities with a VDJ recombination model fitted to out-of-frame rearrangements, and checked the results against IGoR. Hypergeometric tests were used in a later analysis to score TCR-TCR, TCR-HLA and TCR-CMV co-occurrence, with a repertoire-size bias correction applied to the TCR pairs. False discovery rates were estimated in a later analysis by permuting HLA or CMV assignments 20 times. In a later analysis, co-occurring TCRs were grouped using DBSCAN, and TCRdist sequence similarity was added for clustering within HLA-allele-positive subsets. For co-occurrence clustering, repertoires with fewer than 30,000 or more than 120,000 public chains were excluded, along with 5 or 6 repertoires with anomalous nucleotide sharing. TCRdb stores this immuneACCESS table with in-frame sequences only. Part of the clones is absent; in the studies checked, under half of the shortfall reflects unresolved V genes, and no reason is known for the rest. That table furnishes V, J and clone size, whereas the DNA furnished D and trimming. This sample has over 150,000 clones in its table, and roughly 80% of those were observed once. Clones ranked in the top ten supply under 4.5% of the sample.

In total, more than 500 healthy bone marrow donors made up the cohort. All cohort members were sampled while nominally healthy, although unrecorded immune exposures were likely present. The donor was CMV seronegative and belonged to the group of 352 seronegative cohort members. Each donor provided a peripheral blood sample, and peripheral blood mononuclear cells were used for TCR beta sequencing. Genomic DNA extraction from the blood cell samples was performed with the Qiagen DNeasy Blood Extraction Kit. Points on this clone: Its binding antigen is unknown. A junction boundary mismatches the germline segment, possibly from a read error.

The sequence was obtained from a woman aged 40 to 50 in good health and CMV-seronegative. The chain couples TRBV7-7 to TRBJ2-5; TRBD2 is a weak D gene call, 6 bases matching. The sample consisted of PBMCs. The CDR3 protein sequence reads: CASSPTSSVLVETQYF. The DNA sequence is given as TGTGCTAGCAGCCCTACATCTAGCGTTTTGGTGGAGACCCAGTACTTC.